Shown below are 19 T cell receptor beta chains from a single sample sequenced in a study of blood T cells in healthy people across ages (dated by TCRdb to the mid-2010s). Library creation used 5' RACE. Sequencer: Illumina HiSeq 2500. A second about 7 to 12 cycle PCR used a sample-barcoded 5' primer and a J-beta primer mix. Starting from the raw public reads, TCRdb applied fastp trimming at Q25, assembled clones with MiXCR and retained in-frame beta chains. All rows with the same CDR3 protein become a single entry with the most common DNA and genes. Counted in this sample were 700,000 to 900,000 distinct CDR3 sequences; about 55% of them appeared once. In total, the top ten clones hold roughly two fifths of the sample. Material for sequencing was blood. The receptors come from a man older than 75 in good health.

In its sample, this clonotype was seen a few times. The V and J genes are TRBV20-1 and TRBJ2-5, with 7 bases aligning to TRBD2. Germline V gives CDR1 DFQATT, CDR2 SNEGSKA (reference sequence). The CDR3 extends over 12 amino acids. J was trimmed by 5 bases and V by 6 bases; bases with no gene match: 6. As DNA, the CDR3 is TGCAGTGCCGAAGTTAGCGGGGAGACCCAGTACTTC. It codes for CSAEVSGETQYF.

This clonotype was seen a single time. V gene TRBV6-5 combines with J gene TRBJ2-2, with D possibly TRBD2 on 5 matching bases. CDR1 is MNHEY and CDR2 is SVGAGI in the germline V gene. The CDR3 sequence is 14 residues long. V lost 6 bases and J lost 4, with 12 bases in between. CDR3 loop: CASSDYLGTGELFF. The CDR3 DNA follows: TGTGCCAGCAGCGACTACTTGGGCACCGGGGAGCTGTTTTTT.

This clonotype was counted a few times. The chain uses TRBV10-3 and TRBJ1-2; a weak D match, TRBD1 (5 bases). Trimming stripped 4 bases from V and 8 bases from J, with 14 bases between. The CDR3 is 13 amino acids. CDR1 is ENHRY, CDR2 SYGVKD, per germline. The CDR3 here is CAISVRQGTGYTF. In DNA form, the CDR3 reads TGTGCCATCAGTGTACGGCAGGGCACAGGCTACACCTTC.

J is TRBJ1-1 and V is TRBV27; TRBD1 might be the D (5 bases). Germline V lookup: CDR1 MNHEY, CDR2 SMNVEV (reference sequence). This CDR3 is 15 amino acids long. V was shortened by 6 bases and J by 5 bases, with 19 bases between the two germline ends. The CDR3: CASRPDRIKGTEAFF. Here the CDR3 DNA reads TGTGCCAGCAGGCCCGACCGTATAAAGGGGACTGAAGCTTTCTTT.

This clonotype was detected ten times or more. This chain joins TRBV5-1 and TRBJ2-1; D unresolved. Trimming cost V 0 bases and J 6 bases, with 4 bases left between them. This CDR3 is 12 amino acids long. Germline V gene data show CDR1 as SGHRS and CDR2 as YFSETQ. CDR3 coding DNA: TGCGCCAGCAGCTTGGAGGGCAATGAGCAGTTCTTC. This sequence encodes CASSLEGNEQFF.

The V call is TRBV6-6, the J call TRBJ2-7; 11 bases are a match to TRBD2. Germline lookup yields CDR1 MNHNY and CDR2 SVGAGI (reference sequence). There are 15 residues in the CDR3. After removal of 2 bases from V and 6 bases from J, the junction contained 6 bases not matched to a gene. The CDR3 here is CASSYVAGGLIEQYF. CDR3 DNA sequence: TGTGCCAGCAGTTACGTAGCGGGGGGGCTAATCGAGCAGTACTTC.

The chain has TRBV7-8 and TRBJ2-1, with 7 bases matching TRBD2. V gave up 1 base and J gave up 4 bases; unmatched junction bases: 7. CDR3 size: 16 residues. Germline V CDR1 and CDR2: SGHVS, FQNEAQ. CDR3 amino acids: CASSLVPGAGYNEQFF. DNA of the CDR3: TGTGCCAGCAGCTTAGTCCCGGGAGCGGGATACAATGAGCAGTTCTTC.

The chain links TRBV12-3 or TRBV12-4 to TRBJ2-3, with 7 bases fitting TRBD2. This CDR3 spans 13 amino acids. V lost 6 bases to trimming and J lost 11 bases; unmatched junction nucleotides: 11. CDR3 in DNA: TGTGCCAGCAGCCCCCCGGGGGGAAGGGAGCAGTATTTT. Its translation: CASSPPGGREQYF.

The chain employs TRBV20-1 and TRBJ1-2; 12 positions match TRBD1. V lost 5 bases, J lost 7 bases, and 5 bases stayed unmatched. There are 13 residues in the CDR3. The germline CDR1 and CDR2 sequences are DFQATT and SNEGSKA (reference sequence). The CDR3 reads CSAAGQGALGYTF. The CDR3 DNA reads TGCAGTGCTGCGGGACAGGGGGCGCTTGGCTACACCTTC.

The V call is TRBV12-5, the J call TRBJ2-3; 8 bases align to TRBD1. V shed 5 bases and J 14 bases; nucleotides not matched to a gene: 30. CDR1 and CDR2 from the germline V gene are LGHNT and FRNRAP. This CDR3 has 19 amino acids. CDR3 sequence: CASGHLTGGTQGEYRYAYF. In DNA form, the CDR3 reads TGTGCTAGTGGTCACCTCACAGGGGGGACGCAGGGGGAATACAGATACGCGTATTTT.

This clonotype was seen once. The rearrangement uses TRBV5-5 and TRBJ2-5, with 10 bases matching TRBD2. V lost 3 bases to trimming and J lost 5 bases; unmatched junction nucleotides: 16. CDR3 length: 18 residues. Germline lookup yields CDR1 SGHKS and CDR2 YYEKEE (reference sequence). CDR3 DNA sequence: TGTGCCAGCAGCTCCAGCGGGGGGGCGGGAGTTGATTGGGAGACCCAGTACTTC. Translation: CASSSSGGAGVDWETQYF.

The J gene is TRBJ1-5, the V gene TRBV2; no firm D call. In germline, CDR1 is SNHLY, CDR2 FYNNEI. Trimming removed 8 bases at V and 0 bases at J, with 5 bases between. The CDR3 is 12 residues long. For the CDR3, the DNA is TGTGCCAGCGCCTATAGCAATCAGCCCCAGCATTTT. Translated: CASAYSNQPQHF.

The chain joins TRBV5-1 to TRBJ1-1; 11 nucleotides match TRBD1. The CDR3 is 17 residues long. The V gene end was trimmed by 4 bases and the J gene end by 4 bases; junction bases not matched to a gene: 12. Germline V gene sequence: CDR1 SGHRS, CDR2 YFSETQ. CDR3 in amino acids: CASSPSPGQGVGTEAFF. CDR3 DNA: TGCGCCAGCAGCCCATCGCCGGGACAGGGGGTAGGCACTGAAGCTTTCTTT.

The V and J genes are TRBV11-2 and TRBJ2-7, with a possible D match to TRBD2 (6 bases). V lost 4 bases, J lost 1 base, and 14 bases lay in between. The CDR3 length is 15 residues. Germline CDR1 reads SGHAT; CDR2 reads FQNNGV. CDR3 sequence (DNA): TGTGCCAGCAGCTCCCCGAGGAGGGGATCCTACGAGCAGTACTTC. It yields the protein CASSSPRRGSYEQYF. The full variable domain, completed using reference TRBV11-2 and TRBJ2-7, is EAGVAQSPRYKIIEKRQSVAFWCNPISGHATLYWYQQILGQGPKLLIQFQNNGVVDDSQLPKDRFSAERLKGVDSTLKIQPAKLEDSAVYLCASSSPRRGSYEQYFGPGTRLTVT.

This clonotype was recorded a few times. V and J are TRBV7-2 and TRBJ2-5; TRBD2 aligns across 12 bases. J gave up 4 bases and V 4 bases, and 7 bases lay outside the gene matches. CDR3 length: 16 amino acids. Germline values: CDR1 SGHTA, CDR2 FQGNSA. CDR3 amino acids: CASSSRLAGDRETQYF. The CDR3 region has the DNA TGTGCCAGCAGCTCGCGACTAGCGGGAGATCGAGAGACCCAGTACTTC.

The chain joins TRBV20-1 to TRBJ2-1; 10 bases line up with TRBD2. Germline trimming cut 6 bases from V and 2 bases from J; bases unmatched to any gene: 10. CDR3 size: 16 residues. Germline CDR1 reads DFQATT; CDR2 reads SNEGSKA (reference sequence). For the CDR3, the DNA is TGCAGTGCCCCCACCCAAGGACTAGCGGCCTACAATGAGCAGTTCTTC. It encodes CSAPTQGLAAYNEQFF.

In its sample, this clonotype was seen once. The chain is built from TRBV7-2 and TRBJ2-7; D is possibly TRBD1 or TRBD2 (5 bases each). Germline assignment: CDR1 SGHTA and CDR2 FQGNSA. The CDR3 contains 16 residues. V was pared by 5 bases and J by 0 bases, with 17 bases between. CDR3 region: CASSPRWDGGSYEQYF. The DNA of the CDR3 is TGTGCCAGCAGCCCGCGTTGGGACGGTGGCTCCTACGAGCAGTACTTC.

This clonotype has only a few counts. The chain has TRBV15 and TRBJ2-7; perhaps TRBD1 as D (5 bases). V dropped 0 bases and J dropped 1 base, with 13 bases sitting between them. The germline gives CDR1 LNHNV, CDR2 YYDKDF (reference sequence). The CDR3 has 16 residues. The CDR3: CATSRDRGHPSYEQYF. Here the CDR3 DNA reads TGTGCCACCAGCAGAGATCGAGGACACCCTTCCTACGAGCAGTACTTC.

CDR3 bases: TGTGCCAGCAGTCATATAGGGGGTGACTATGGCTACACCTTC. Protein product: CASSHIGGDYGYTF. The chain is built from TRBV12-3 or TRBV12-4 and TRBJ1-2, with D possibly matching TRBD1 (6 bases). Trimming took 5 bases from V and 3 from J, leaving 13 bases between them. The CDR3 spans 14 residues.